The clone carrying this TCR beta chain was recorded at least ten times. Its cognate antigen is unknown. V shed 3 bases and J shed 0 bases, with 12 bases lying between them. There are 16 residues in the CDR3. CDR1 is KGHSH, CDR2 LQKENI, per germline. The data are from a study of T-cell reconstitution after alpha-beta-depleted transplantation in children. Study-level points and caveats: TCRbeta diversity was high at day 60 in some patients (a result of surviving recipient T cells and thymic progenitors). Counts and diversity of T cells one year after transplant came mostly from newly produced T cells. As was reported, about two months after transplant, alpha-beta T cells came from several hundred expanded graft clones.

Construction of the TCRbeta library involved unique molecular identifiers. TCRdb re-called the PCR reads through MiXCR, storing one row per CDR3 protein. This table has roughly 180,000 distinct CDR3 sequences, roughly 10% appearing once. The clonotype comes from a boy aged 2 to 9 with acute myeloid leukemia, due to receive a stem cell transplant. This sample comprised PBMCs, obtained before TCRalphabeta/CD19-depleted stem cell transplant. The rearrangement links TRBV18 to TRBJ1-3; TRBD1 is a possible D gene (6 bases). The CDR3 reads CASSPGQFLSGNTIYF. CDR3 bases: TGTGCCAGCTCACCCGGACAGTTCCTCTCTGGAAACACCATATATTTT.